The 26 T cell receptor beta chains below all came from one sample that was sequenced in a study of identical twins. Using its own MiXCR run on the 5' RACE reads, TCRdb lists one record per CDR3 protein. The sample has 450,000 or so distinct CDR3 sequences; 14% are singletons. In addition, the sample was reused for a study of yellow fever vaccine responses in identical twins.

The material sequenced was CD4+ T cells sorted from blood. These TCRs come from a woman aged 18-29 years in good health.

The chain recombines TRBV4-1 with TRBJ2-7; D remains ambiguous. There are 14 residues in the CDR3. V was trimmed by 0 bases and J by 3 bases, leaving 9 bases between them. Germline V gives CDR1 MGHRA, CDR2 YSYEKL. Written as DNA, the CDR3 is TGCGCCAGCAGCCAAGATCGACTTATCTACGAGCAGTACTTC. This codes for CASSQDRLIYEQYF.

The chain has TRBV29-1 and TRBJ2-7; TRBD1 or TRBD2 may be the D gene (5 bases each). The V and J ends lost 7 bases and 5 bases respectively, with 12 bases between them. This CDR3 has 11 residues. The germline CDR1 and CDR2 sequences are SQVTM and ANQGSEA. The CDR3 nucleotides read TGCAGCGCAAAACGGGGCGACGAGCAGTACTTC. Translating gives CSAKRGDEQYF.

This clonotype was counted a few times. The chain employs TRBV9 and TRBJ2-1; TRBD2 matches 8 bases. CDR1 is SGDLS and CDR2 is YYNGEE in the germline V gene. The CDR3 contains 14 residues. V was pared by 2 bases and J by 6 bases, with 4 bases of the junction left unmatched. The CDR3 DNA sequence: TGTGCCAGCAGCGTCCCGGGGGGGCCCAATGAGCAGTTCTTC. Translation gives CASSVPGGPNEQFF. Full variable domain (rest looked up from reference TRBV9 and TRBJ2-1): DSGVTQTPKHLITATGQRVTLRCSPRSGDLSVYWYQQSLDQGLQFLIQYYNGEERAKGNILERFSAQQFPDLHSELNLSSLELGDSALYFCASSVPGGPNEQFFGPGTRLTVL.

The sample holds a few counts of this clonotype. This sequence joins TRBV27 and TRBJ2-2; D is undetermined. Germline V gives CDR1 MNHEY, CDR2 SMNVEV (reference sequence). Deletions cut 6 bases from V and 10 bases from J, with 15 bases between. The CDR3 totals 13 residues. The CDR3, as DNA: TGTGCCAGCAGACCCCTCGGCGAAGCGGAGCTGTTTTTT. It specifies CASRPLGEAELFF.

CDR3: CASSLLAGANEQFF. CDR3 bases: TGTGCCAGCAGCTTGCTAGCGGGGGCCAATGAGCAGTTCTTC. V is TRBV11-3 and J is TRBJ2-1; 10 bases fit TRBD2. Per germline, CDR1 SGHNT and CDR2 YENEEA. The junction had 2 bases not matched to a gene; V was cut back by 3 bases and J by 6 bases. The CDR3 has 14 residues. The whole variable domain, filled in from reference TRBV11-3 and TRBJ2-1, reads EAGVVQSPRYKIIEKKQPVAFWCNPISGHNTLYWYLQNLGQGPELLIRYENEEAVDDSQLPKDRFSAERLKGVDSTLKIQPAELGDSAVYLCASSLLAGANEQFFGPGTRLTVL.

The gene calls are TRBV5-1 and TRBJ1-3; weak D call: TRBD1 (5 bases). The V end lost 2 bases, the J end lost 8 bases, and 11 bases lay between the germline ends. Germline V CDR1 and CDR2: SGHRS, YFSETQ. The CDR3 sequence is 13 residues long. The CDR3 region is CASSFGGRDTIYF. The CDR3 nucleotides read TGCGCCAGCAGCTTTGGTGGCAGGGACACCATATATTTT. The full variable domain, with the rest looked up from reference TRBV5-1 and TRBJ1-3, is KAGVTQTPRYLIKTRGQQVTLSCSPISGHRSVSWYQQTPGQGLQFLFEYFSETQRNKGNFPGRFSGRQFSNSRSEMNVSTLELGDSALYLCASSFGGRDTIYFGEGSWLTVV.

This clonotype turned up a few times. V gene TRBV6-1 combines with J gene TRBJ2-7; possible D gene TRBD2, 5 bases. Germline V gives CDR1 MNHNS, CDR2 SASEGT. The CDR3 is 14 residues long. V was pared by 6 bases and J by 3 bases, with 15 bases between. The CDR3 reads CASRKDSLGYEQYF. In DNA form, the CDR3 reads TGTGCCAGCAGGAAGGACTCCCTAGGCTACGAGCAGTACTTC.

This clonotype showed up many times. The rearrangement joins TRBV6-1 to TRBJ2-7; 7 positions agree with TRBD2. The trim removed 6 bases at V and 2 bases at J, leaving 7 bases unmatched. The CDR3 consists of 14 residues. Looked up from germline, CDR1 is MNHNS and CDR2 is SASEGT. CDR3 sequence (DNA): TGTGCCAGCAGGCAGGGAGGGATGGCCTACGAGCAGTACTTC. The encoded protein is CASRQGGMAYEQYF.

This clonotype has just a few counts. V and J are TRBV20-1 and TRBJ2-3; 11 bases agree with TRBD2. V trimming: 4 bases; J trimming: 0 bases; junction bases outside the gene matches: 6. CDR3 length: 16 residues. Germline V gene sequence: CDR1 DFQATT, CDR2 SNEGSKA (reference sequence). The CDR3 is CSATIPSGRSTDTQYF. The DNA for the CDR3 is TGCAGTGCTACCATCCCTAGCGGGAGGAGCACAGATACGCAGTATTTT.

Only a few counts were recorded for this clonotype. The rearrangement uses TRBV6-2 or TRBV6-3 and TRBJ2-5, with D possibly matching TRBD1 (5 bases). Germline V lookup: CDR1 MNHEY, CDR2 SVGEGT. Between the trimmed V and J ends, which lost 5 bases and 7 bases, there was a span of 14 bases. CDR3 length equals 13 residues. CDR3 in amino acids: CASSQSIQGTQYF. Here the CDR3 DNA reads TGTGCCAGCAGTCAATCTATCCAGGGGACCCAGTACTTC.

Here the CDR3 reads CASRRAPGFPTDTQYF. DNA of the CDR3: TGTGCCAGCAGACGGGCCCCCGGGTTCCCCACAGATACGCAGTATTTT. The chain combines TRBV19 with TRBJ2-3, with unresolved D. CDR3 length: 16 amino acids. Trimming shortened V by 9 bases and J by 2 bases, and 21 bases separated the two germline ends. Germline CDR1 reads LNHDA; CDR2 reads SQIVND (reference sequence). Variable domain in full (rest from reference TRBV19 and TRBJ2-3): DGGITQSPKYLFRKEGQNVTLSCEQNLNHDAMYWYRQDPGQGLRLIYYSQIVNDFQKGDIAEGYSVSREKKESFPLTVTSAQKNPTAFYLCASRRAPGFPTDTQYFGPGTRLTVL.

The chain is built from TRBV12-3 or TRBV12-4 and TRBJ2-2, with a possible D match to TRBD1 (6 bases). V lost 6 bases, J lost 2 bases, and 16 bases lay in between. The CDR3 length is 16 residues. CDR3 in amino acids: CASRSQGLSNTGELFF. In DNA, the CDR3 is TGTGCCAGCAGAAGCCAGGGGCTTTCAAACACCGGGGAGCTGTTTTTT.

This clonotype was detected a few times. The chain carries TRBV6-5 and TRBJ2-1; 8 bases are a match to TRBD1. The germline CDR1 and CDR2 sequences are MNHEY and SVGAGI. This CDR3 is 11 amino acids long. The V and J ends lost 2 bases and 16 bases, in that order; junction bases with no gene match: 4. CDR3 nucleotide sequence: TGTGCCAGCAGTTACGGGACAGGAGAATTCTTC. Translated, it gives CASSYGTGEFF.

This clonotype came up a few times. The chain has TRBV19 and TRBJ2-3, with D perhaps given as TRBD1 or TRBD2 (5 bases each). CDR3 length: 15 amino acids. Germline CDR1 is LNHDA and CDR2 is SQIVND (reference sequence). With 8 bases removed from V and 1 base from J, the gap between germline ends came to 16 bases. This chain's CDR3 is CASHRGGIGTDTQYF. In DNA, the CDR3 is TGTGCCAGTCACCGGGGCGGAATAGGCACAGATACGCAGTATTTT.

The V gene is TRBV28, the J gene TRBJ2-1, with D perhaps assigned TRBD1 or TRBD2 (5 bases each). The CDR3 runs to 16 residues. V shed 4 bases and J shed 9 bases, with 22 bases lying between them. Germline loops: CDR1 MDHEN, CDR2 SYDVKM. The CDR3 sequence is CASSSSGTPTASEQFF. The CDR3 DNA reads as TGTGCCAGCAGTTCCTCCGGGACCCCAACGGCATCTGAGCAGTTCTTC.

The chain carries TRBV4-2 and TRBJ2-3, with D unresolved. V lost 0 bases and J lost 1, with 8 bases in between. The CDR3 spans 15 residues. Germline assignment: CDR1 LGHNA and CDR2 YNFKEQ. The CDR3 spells CASSQDFRGTDTQYF. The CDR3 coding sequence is TGTGCCAGCAGCCAAGACTTCAGAGGCACAGATACGCAGTATTTT.

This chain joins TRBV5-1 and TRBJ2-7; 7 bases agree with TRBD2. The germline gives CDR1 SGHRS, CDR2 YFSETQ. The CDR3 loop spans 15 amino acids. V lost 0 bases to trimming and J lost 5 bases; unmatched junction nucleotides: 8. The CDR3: CASSLEGGRGHEQYF. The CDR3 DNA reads TGCGCCAGCAGCTTGGAAGGCGGGAGAGGCCACGAGCAGTACTTC.

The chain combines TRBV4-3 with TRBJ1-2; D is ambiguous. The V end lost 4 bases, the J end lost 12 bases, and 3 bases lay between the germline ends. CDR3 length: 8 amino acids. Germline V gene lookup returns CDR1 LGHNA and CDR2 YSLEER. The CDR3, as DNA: TGCGCCAGCAGCCCCAACACCTTC. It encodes CASSPNTF.

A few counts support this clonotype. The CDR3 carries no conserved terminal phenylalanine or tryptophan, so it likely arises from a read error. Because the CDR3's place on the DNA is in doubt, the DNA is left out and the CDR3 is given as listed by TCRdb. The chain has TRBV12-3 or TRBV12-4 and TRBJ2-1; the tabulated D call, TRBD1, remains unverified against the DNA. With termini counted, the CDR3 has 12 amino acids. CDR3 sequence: CASSLGGPAPSL.

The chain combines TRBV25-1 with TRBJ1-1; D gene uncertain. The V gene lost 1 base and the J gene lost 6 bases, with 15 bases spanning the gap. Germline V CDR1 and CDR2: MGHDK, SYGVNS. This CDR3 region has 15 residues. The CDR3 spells CASSEWSSGISEAFF. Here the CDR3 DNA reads TGTGCCAGCAGTGAATGGAGTTCGGGAATCTCTGAAGCTTTCTTT.

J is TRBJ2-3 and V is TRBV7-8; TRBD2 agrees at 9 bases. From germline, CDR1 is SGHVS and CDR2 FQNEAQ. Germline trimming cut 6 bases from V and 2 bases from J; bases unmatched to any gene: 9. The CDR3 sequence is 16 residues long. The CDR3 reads CASSPMSGRFTDTQYF. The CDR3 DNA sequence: TGTGCCAGCAGTCCTATGAGCGGGAGGTTCACAGATACGCAGTATTTT.

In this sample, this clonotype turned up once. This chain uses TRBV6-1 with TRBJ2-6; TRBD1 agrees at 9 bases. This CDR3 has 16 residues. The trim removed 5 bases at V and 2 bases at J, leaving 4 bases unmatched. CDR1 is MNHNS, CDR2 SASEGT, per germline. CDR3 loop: CASSITGGTGANVLTF. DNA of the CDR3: TGTGCCAGCAGTATCACAGGGGGCACTGGGGCCAACGTCCTGACTTTC.

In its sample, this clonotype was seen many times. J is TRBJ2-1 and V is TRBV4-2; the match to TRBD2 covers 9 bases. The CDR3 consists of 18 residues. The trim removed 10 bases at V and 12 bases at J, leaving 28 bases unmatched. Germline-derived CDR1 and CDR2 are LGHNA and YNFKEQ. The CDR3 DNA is TGTGCCACCATAACCCCGGGACTAGCCATGAAAAACAGCCTGGGGCAGTTCTTC. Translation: CATITPGLAMKNSLGQFF.

The CDR3 DNA reads TGTGCCAGCAGTCCGACAGTAGGAATTGAGCAGTTCTTC. Protein: CASSPTVGIEQFF. The chain has TRBV27 and TRBJ2-1; maybe TRBD1 (5 bases). Trimming left V 5 bases short and J 9 bases short, with 14 bases between. The CDR3 has 13 residues. Per germline, CDR1 MNHEY and CDR2 SMNVEV (reference sequence).

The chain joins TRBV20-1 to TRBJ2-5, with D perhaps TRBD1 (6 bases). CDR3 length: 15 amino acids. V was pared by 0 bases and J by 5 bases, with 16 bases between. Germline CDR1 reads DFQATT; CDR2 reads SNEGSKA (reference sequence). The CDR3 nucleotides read TGCAGTGCTAGAGAGGGGTCCGACAGGTGGGAGACCCAGTACTTC. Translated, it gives CSAREGSDRWETQYF.

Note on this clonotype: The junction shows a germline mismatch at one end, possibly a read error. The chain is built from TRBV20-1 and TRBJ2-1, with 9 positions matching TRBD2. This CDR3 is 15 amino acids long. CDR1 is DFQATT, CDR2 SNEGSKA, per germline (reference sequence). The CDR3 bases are TGCAGTGCAAGAGGGCTAGCGGGGACCTACAATGAGCAGTTCTTC. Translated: CSARGLAGTYNEQFF.